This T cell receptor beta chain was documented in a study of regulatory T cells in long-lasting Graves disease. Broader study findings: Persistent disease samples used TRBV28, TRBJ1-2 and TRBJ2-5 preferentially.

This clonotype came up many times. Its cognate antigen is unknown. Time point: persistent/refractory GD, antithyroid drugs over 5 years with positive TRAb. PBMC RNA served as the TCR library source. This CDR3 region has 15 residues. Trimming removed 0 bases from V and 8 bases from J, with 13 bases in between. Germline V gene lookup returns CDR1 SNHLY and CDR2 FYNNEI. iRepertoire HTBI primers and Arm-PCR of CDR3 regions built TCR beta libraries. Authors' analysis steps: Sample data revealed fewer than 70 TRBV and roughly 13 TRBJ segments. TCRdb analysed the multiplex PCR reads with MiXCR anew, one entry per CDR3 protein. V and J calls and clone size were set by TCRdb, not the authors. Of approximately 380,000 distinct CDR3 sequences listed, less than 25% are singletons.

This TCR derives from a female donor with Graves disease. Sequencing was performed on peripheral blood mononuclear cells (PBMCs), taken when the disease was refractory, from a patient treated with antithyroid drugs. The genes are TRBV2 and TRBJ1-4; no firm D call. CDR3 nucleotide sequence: TGTGCCAGCAGTGAAGCTCGGGCCACCCACGAAAAACTGTTTTTT. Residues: CASSEARATHEKLFF.